What follows is one TCR beta chain and its context. Antigen specificity is unknown. Method: immunoSEQ multiplex PCR; TCRdb's copy keeps in-frame clones and lacks some. The sample includes roughly 18,000 clones, 95% of them seen just once. The source of the sample is a study of graft-versus-host responses after intestinal transplantation. Overall study results and limits: Analysis identified GvH clones in recipient marrow, with some appearing first in ileum or blood. Researchers found peak circulating GvH clone levels linked to early post-transplant HvG declines. Allograft graft-versus-host to host-versus-graft clonal ratios ran high in patients with graft-donor T cell macrochimerism.

Germline CDR1 MGHDK, CDR2 SYGVNS. The V end lost 4 bases, the J end lost 0 bases, and 1 base lay between the germline ends. The CDR3 runs to 11 residues. The chain is built from TRBV25-1 and TRBJ2-7; the D is unclear. The sequences come from PBMCs, collected 23 days after intestinal transplant. This TCR derives from a human patient who received an intestinal transplant, so some T cells may come from the graft donor. Here the CDR3 DNA reads TGTGCCAGCAGTGTCTCCTACGAGCAGTACTTC. It codes for CASSVSYEQYF.